This T cell receptor beta chain was sequenced in a study of blood T cell repertoires in COVID-19. Study as a whole: Some COVID-19 samples were acute and others convalescent; all came from the United States, Italy and Spain. T cells, B-cell-depleted T cells, or PBMCs supplied cDNA or gDNA.

During active infection, Seattle patients enrolled and were then monitored through disease. Germline V gene data show CDR1 as LGHDT and CDR2 as YNNKEL (reference sequence). There are 14 residues in the CDR3. V lost 4 bases to trimming and J lost 3 bases, with 12 bases between them. In the original processing: By means of reference gene primer amplification, nucleated cell counts were estimated. Profiling relied on immunoSEQ multiplex PCR, and the TCRdb table lists in-frame clones only, not all of them. V and J calls plus clone size are reproduced from that table; the DNA served to infer D and trimming. This sample yields tens of thousands of clones, of which roughly 74% are seen a single time; roughly 10% belongs to the top ten.

The TCR was taken from a man aged 70 or older with COVID-19, enrolled during active disease. V usage is TRBV3-1 (or the pseudogene TRBV3-2) and J usage is TRBJ1-2; TRBD1 might be the D (5 bases). Sequenced sample: peripheral blood. For the CDR3, the DNA is TGTGCCAGCAGCCCCGTAGGGGTTGACTATGGCTACACCTTC. It is translated as CASSPVGVDYGYTF.